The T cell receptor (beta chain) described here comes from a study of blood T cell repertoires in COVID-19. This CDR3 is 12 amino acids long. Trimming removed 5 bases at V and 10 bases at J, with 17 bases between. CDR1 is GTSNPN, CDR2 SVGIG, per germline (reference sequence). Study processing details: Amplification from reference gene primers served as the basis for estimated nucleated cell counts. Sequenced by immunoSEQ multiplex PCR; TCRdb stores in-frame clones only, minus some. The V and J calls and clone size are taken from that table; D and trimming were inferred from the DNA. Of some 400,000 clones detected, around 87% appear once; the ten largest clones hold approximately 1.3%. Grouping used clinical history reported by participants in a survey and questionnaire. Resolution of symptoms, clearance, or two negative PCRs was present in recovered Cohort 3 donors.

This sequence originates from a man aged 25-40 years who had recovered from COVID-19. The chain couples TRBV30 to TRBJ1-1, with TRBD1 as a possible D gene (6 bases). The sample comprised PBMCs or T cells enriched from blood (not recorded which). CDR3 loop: CAWGNSGVTAFF. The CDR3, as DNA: TGTGCCTGGGGAAATTCAGGGGTTACAGCTTTCTTT. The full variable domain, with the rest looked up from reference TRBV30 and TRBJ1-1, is SQTIHQWPATLVQPVGSPLSLECTVEGTSNPNLYWYRQAAGRGLQLLFYSVGIGQISSEVPQNLSASRPQDRQFILSSKKLLLSDSGFYLCAWGNSGVTAFFGQGTRLTVV.